This T cell receptor beta chain is from a study of cytomegalovirus exposure and HLA in healthy donors. Study conclusions and caveats: Most subjects' HLA-A and HLA-B alleles were reportedly predicted from TCR beta sequences. Per published reports, the classifier diagnosed cytomegalovirus status with high specificity and sensitivity. A list of around 150 TCR beta chains associated with cytomegalovirus was given.

Concerning this clone itself: What it binds is unknown.

CDR1 and CDR2 from the germline V gene are ENHRY and SYGVKD. V was clipped by 0 bases and J by 0 bases, with 6 bases between them. The CDR3 runs 15 residues. 13 Jbeta primers and 60 Vbeta primers were used for the PCR. Libraries were prepared by immunoSEQ multiplex PCR; TCRdb keeps only in-frame clonotypes and omits some of them. The table shows some 170,000 clones, with around 81% occurring only once. The chain links TRBV10-3 to TRBJ2-1, with D uncertain. This clonotype was obtained from a woman between 18 and 30 years old in good health and CMV-seropositive. The sequencing input was PBMCs. The CDR3 sequence is CAISESENSYNEQFF. The CDR3 DNA sequence: TGTGCCATCAGTGAGTCGGAGAACTCCTACAATGAGCAGTTCTTC.